This paragraph covers one TCR beta chain sequence. The data were obtained in a study of blood T cell repertoires in COVID-19. Turning to the study itself: Specimens from acute and convalescent COVID-19 originated in the United States, Italy and Spain. T cells, B-cell-depleted T cells, or PBMCs provided the cDNA or gDNA that served as material.

In the original processing: Reference gene primer amplification gave estimated nucleated cell counts. Only in-frame clones appear in the TCRdb table, and some are missing; sequencing was by immunoSEQ multiplex PCR. That table furnishes V, J and clone size, whereas the DNA furnished D and trimming. The table includes roughly 100,000 clones, around 83% detected once. Looked up from germline, CDR1 is MNHEY and CDR2 is SMNVEV (reference sequence). The CDR3 length is 14 residues. Trimming shortened V by 3 bases and J by 4 bases, and 12 bases separated the two germline ends. This clonotype was obtained from a woman older than 75 with acute or convalescent COVID-19. The chain couples TRBV27 to TRBJ1-2; D ambiguous. The specimen was peripheral blood. The CDR3, as DNA: TGTGCCAGCAGTTTCGGCAGGAGGTCCTATGGCTACACCTTC. Translating gives CASSFGRRSYGYTF.